Listed below are T cell receptor beta chains from one sample, sequenced in a study of T cell responses to AZD1222 COVID-19 vaccine. Repertoires were generated with immunoSEQ multiplex PCR, while TCRdb's copy carries only in-frame clones and drops some. This table has 95,000 or so clones, 70% to 90% appearing once. The specimen comprised peripheral blood, sampled on day 0 of AZD1222 vaccination. Receptors originate from an adult in good health. CDR3s include the opening cysteine and the closing phenylalanine or tryptophan. The D gene is left open where the match is weak. Clone size appears in some rows only: once, few, many, or a class for an expanded clone.

abundance: -
v_gene: TRBV28
d_gene: TRBD1
j_gene: TRBJ1-5
CDR3nt: TGTGCCAGCAGTCTGGGACAGTCGGCGACGTGGAATCAGCCCCAGCATTTT
CDR3aa: CASSLGQSATWNQPQHF

abundance: -
v_gene: TRBV30
d_gene: TRBD1
j_gene: TRBJ2-3
CDR3nt: TGTGCCTGGAGTGCAACAGGGACAGGGCCAGATACGCAGTATTTT
CDR3aa: CAWSATGTGPDTQYF

abundance: -
v_gene: TRBV7-3
d_gene: TRBD1
j_gene: TRBJ1-1
CDR3nt: TGTGCCAGCAGCTTTACACAGGGGGCGACTGAAGCTTTCTTT
CDR3aa: CASSFTQGATEAFF

abundance: -
v_gene: TRBV19
d_gene: TRBD1
j_gene: TRBJ1-2
CDR3nt: TGTGCCAGTAGAGCGACAGGGGACGGCTATGGCTACACCTTC
CDR3aa: CASRATGDGYGYTF

abundance: -
v_gene: TRBV7-9
d_gene: TRBD1
j_gene: TRBJ1-2
CDR3nt: TGTGCCAGCAGCTCGGGACAGGGGGCTTATGGCTACACCTTC
CDR3aa: CASSSGQGAYGYTF

abundance: -
v_gene: TRBV10-2
d_gene: -
j_gene: TRBJ1-2
CDR3nt: TGCGCCAGCAGCCAAGGACGTGACTATGGCTACACCTTC
CDR3aa: CASSQGRDYGYTF

abundance: -
v_gene: TRBV3-1/TRBV3-2
d_gene: -
j_gene: TRBJ2-2
CDR3nt: TGTGCCAGCGCTAAGGATCCAAATGGGGTCGGGGAGCTGTTTTTT
CDR3aa: CASAKDPNGVGELFF

abundance: once
v_gene: TRBV21-1
d_gene: -
j_gene: TRBJ2-5
CDR3nt: TGTGCCAGCAGCAAAGAACGGGCGACAGGGGGTTTGGAGACCCAGTACTTC
CDR3aa: CASSKERATGGLETQYF

abundance: few
v_gene: TRBV27
d_gene: -
j_gene: TRBJ2-2
CDR3nt: TGTGCCAGCAGTTTCGGGGGGAACACCGGGGAGCTGTTTTTT
CDR3aa: CASSFGGNTGELFF

abundance: once
v_gene: TRBV7-8
d_gene: -
j_gene: TRBJ1-1
CDR3nt: TGTGCCAGCTATAGACAGTTGGGCACTGAAGCTTTCTTT
CDR3aa: CASYRQLGTEAFF

abundance: once
v_gene: TRBV12-3/TRBV12-4
d_gene: -
j_gene: TRBJ1-1
CDR3nt: TGTGCCAGCAGTCCACGGTCAACTGAAGCTTTCTTT
CDR3aa: CASSPRSTEAFF

abundance: -
v_gene: TRBV5-6
d_gene: -
j_gene: TRBJ1-1
CDR3nt: TGTGCCAGCAGCTTCCCAGGACTGAACACTGAAGCTTTCTTT
CDR3aa: CASSFPGLNTEAFF

abundance: -
v_gene: TRBV6-5
d_gene: -
j_gene: TRBJ1-2
CDR3nt: TGTGCCAGCAGCGGGACCGGGCGAACCTATGGCTACACCTTC
CDR3aa: CASSGTGRTYGYTF

abundance: -
v_gene: TRBV4-1
d_gene: -
j_gene: TRBJ1-6
CDR3nt: TGCGCCAGCAGCCAAGGATCTCGAGGATTTTCACCCCTCCACTTT
CDR3aa: CASSQGSRGFSPLHF

abundance: -
v_gene: TRBV13
d_gene: -
j_gene: TRBJ1-3
CDR3nt: TGTGCCAGCAGCTTAGGAGGGACGGGTGGAAACACCATATATTTT
CDR3aa: CASSLGGTGGNTIYF

abundance: -
v_gene: TRBV2
d_gene: -
j_gene: TRBJ1-1
CDR3nt: TGTGCCAGCAGGGTGGGTCCTCCCACTGAAGCTTTCTTT
CDR3aa: CASRVGPPTEAFF

abundance: once
v_gene: TRBV6-5
d_gene: -
j_gene: TRBJ1-1
CDR3nt: TGTGCCACCCGTTTTTCGATGAACACTGAAGCTTTCTTT
CDR3aa: CATRFSMNTEAFF

abundance: -
v_gene: TRBV19
d_gene: -
j_gene: TRBJ2-1
CDR3nt: TGTGCCAGTATTCCGGGACACTTGAGCTCCTACAATGAGCAGTTCTTC
CDR3aa: CASIPGHLSSYNEQFF

abundance: -
v_gene: TRBV7-2
d_gene: -
j_gene: TRBJ1-1
CDR3nt: TGTGCCAGCAGCTTAGTGAGTACCGGGGCTGAAGCTTTCTTT
CDR3aa: CASSLVSTGAEAFF

abundance: -
v_gene: TRBV9
d_gene: -
j_gene: TRBJ1-4
CDR3nt: TGTGCCAGCAGCGTAGGCCCAACTAATGAAAAACTGTTTTTT
CDR3aa: CASSVGPTNEKLFF

abundance: medium-sized
v_gene: TRBV6-2/TRBV6-3
d_gene: -
j_gene: TRBJ1-6
CDR3nt: TGTGCCAGCAGTTACAGGGATAATTCACCCCTCCACTTT
CDR3aa: CASSYRDNSPLHF

abundance: -
v_gene: TRBV6-1
d_gene: -
j_gene: TRBJ1-2
CDR3nt: TGTGCCAGCAGTGAGCATGGGAACAGGGGCTACACCTTC
CDR3aa: CASSEHGNRGYTF

abundance: -
v_gene: TRBV28
d_gene: -
j_gene: TRBJ1-4
CDR3nt: TGTGCCAGCAGTTTCCGGGACCGTTATAATGAAAAACTGTTTTTT
CDR3aa: CASSFRDRYNEKLFF

abundance: -
v_gene: TRBV15
d_gene: -
j_gene: TRBJ1-2
CDR3nt: TGTGCCACCAGCAGAGAAGTAACAGTCGAGAACTATGGCTACACCTTC
CDR3aa: CATSREVTVENYGYTF

abundance: -
v_gene: TRBV27
d_gene: -
j_gene: TRBJ1-2
CDR3nt: TGTGCCAGCAGTTCCCGTTCGACAGGTACGAGGGGCTACACCTTC
CDR3aa: CASSSRSTGTRGYTF

abundance: once
v_gene: TRBV3-1/TRBV3-2
d_gene: -
j_gene: TRBJ1-4
CDR3nt: TGTGCCAGCAGCCAAGATTCCGGGGTCACTAATGAAAAACTGTTTTTT
CDR3aa: CASSQDSGVTNEKLFF

abundance: -
v_gene: TRBV29-1
d_gene: -
j_gene: TRBJ1-2
CDR3nt: TGCAGCGTCGAAAATTTAAACTATGGCTACACCTTC
CDR3aa: CSVENLNYGYTF

abundance: -
v_gene: TRBV4-1
d_gene: -
j_gene: TRBJ1-2
CDR3nt: TGCGCCAGCAGCAGACGACAGGCTAACTATGGCTACACCTTC
CDR3aa: CASSRRQANYGYTF

abundance: few
v_gene: TRBV5-1
d_gene: -
j_gene: TRBJ2-7
CDR3nt: TGCGCCAGTAGAAGTGGGGGGGACAGCATCATCCAGTACTTC
CDR3aa: CASRSGGDSIIQYF

abundance: -
v_gene: TRBV10-2
d_gene: TRBD1
j_gene: TRBJ1-5
CDR3nt: TGCGCCAGCGGTGGCAGGGGGATAGGTTTGAATCAGCCCCAGCATTTT
CDR3aa: CASGGRGIGLNQPQHF

abundance: -
v_gene: TRBV6-5
d_gene: -
j_gene: TRBJ1-3
CDR3nt: TGTGCCAGCAGTTCCAGACAACAGCTACACACCATATATTTT
CDR3aa: CASSSRQQLHTIYF

abundance: -
v_gene: TRBV4-1
d_gene: -
j_gene: TRBJ2-2
CDR3nt: TGCGCCAGCAGCCCCATCCTTAAGACCGGGGAGCTGTTTTTT
CDR3aa: CASSPILKTGELFF

abundance: -
v_gene: TRBV11-3
d_gene: TRBD2
j_gene: TRBJ2-1
CDR3nt: TGTGCCAGCAGCTCCTTAATAGCGGGGGGGCTCAATGAGCAGTTCTTC
CDR3aa: CASSSLIAGGLNEQFF

abundance: -
v_gene: TRBV2
d_gene: -
j_gene: TRBJ1-1
CDR3nt: TGTGCCAGCAGTCAATCGACAGGGAACACTGAAGCTTTCTTT
CDR3aa: CASSQSTGNTEAFF

abundance: -
v_gene: TRBV19
d_gene: TRBD1
j_gene: TRBJ1-1
CDR3nt: TGTGCCAGTAGGTCCTTGGGTGGACAGGGGAACACTGAAGCTTTCTTT
CDR3aa: CASRSLGGQGNTEAFF

abundance: -
v_gene: TRBV2
d_gene: -
j_gene: TRBJ2-7
CDR3nt: TGTGCCAGCAGTGTGTACAGGCTCTACGAGCAGTACTTC
CDR3aa: CASSVYRLYEQYF

abundance: -
v_gene: TRBV7-9
d_gene: TRBD1
j_gene: TRBJ1-6
CDR3nt: TGTGCCAGCAGCGGAAAAATGGGACAGGGGTATAATTCACCCCTCCACTTT
CDR3aa: CASSGKMGQGYNSPLHF

abundance: -
v_gene: TRBV5-1
d_gene: -
j_gene: TRBJ2-7
CDR3nt: TGCGCCAGCAGCCCCGGGAGCGCCTACGAGCAGTACTTC
CDR3aa: CASSPGSAYEQYF

abundance: -
v_gene: TRBV28
d_gene: -
j_gene: TRBJ1-5
CDR3nt: TGTGCCAGCACCCTACGCGGGACACCAGGTCAGCCCCAGCATTTT
CDR3aa: CASTLRGTPGQPQHF

abundance: -
v_gene: TRBV27
d_gene: TRBD1
j_gene: TRBJ1-6
CDR3nt: TGTGCCAGCAGTTCAACCGGGACAGGGGGTAATTCACCCCTCCACTTT
CDR3aa: CASSSTGTGGNSPLHF

abundance: -
v_gene: TRBV30
d_gene: -
j_gene: TRBJ1-2
CDR3nt: TGTGCCTGGAGTGTCGAGGGGCTCTGGGGCTACACCTTC
CDR3aa: CAWSVEGLWGYTF

abundance: -
v_gene: TRBV7-9
d_gene: -
j_gene: TRBJ2-7
CDR3nt: TGTGCCAGCAGCTTAGGCCTACCGTCCTACGAGCAGTACTTC
CDR3aa: CASSLGLPSYEQYF

abundance: once
v_gene: TRBV12-3/TRBV12-4
d_gene: TRBD1
j_gene: TRBJ2-7
CDR3nt: TGTGCCAGCAGCAGGGGGTACGAGCAGTACTTC
CDR3aa: CASSRGYEQYF

abundance: -
v_gene: TRBV14
d_gene: TRBD1
j_gene: TRBJ1-2
CDR3nt: TGTGCCAGCAGCCAACAGGACAGGAACTATGGCTACACCTTC
CDR3aa: CASSQQDRNYGYTF

abundance: -
v_gene: TRBV7-9
d_gene: -
j_gene: TRBJ1-1
CDR3nt: TGTGCCAGCAGCTTTGTTGGGGCAGGAGGGAACACTGAAGCTTTCTTT
CDR3aa: CASSFVGAGGNTEAFF

abundance: -
v_gene: TRBV6-5
d_gene: TRBD1
j_gene: TRBJ2-1
CDR3nt: TGTGCCAGCAGTCTAGACAGGGGGCAGTACAATGAGCAGTTCTTC
CDR3aa: CASSLDRGQYNEQFF

abundance: -
v_gene: TRBV7-2
d_gene: -
j_gene: TRBJ2-4
CDR3nt: TGTGCCAGCAGCTTGGACGTCCTGGACATTCAGTACTTC
CDR3aa: CASSLDVLDIQYF

abundance: -
v_gene: TRBV7-9
d_gene: TRBD2
j_gene: TRBJ2-1
CDR3nt: TGTGCCAGCAGCCCCCGTTGGACTAGCGGGGGGGCCCATGAGCAGTTCTTC
CDR3aa: CASSPRWTSGGAHEQFF

abundance: once
v_gene: TRBV5-5
d_gene: -
j_gene: TRBJ2-7
CDR3nt: TGTGCCAGCAGCTTGGGGGTCGACTCCTACGAGCAGTACTTC
CDR3aa: CASSLGVDSYEQYF

abundance: -
v_gene: TRBV12-3/TRBV12-4
d_gene: -
j_gene: TRBJ2-5
CDR3nt: TGTGCCAGCAGTTTTGACCAGGAAGAGACCCAGTACTTC
CDR3aa: CASSFDQEETQYF

abundance: -
v_gene: TRBV27
d_gene: -
j_gene: TRBJ2-3
CDR3nt: TGTGCCAGCAGTTTATTTTCTGTCCTTCCGAACACAGATACGCAGTATTTT
CDR3aa: CASSLFSVLPNTDTQYF

abundance: -
v_gene: TRBV2
d_gene: TRBD1
j_gene: TRBJ2-1
CDR3nt: TGTGCCAGCAGTGGACAGGGGGCCGGAGAGCAGTTCTTC
CDR3aa: CASSGQGAGEQFF

abundance: -
v_gene: TRBV6-4
d_gene: TRBD1
j_gene: TRBJ2-1
CDR3nt: TGTGCCAGCAGCCGGGACAGCTCCTACAATGAGCAGTTCTTC
CDR3aa: CASSRDSSYNEQFF

abundance: -
v_gene: TRBV15
d_gene: -
j_gene: TRBJ1-5
CDR3nt: TGTGCCACCCTCCAGGCGGGCTTCAATCAGCCCCAGCATTTT
CDR3aa: CATLQAGFNQPQHF